This T cell receptor (beta chain) was obtained from a study of cytomegalovirus exposure and HLA in healthy donors. Overall study findings and caveats: Among TCR beta chains, those listed as cytomegalovirus-associated numbered around 160. In vitro, three CMV-associated chains proved specific for CMV antigens. Reports showed the classifier diagnosing cytomegalovirus status with high specificity and sensitivity.

From germline, CDR1 is MDHEN and CDR2 SYDVKM. This CDR3 is 12 amino acids long. V was trimmed by 5 bases and J by 10 bases, leaving 12 bases between them. As to this clone: Antigen specificity is unknown.

Generated by immunoSEQ multiplex PCR, the TCRdb table keeps only in-frame clones and is missing some. The sample shows more than 250,000 clones, 87% of them seen only once. The V call is TRBV28, the J call TRBJ2-1; D is perhaps TRBD1 or TRBD2 (5 bases each). The source is a young woman in good health and CMV-seropositive. Sample: PBMCs. The CDR3 spells CASSLRWGEQFF. The CDR3, as DNA: TGTGCCAGCAGTCTCCGGTGGGGGGAGCAGTTCTTC. The full variable domain, in which reference TRBV28 and TRBJ2-1 provide the parts outside the CDR3, is DVKVTQSSRYLVKRTGEKVFLECVQDMDHENMFWYRQDPGLGLRLIYFSYDVKMKEKGDIPEGYSVSREKKERFSLILESASTNQTSMYLCASSLRWGEQFFGPGTRLTVL.